This T cell receptor (beta chain) was identified in a study of cytomegalovirus exposure and HLA in healthy donors. The CDR3 loop spans 14 amino acids. Looked up from germline, CDR1 is SEHNR and CDR2 is FQNEAQ (reference sequence). V was clipped by 4 bases and J by 3 bases, with 13 bases between them. The assay was immunoSEQ multiplex PCR, and TCRdb's table has in-frame clones only and misses some. The sample includes 130,000 or so clones, nearly 90% seen only once; the top ten take 3% to 3.5%. Sequenced: PBMCs. The sequence came from a man aged 25-45 years in good health and CMV-seronegative. This chain links TRBV7-9 with TRBJ2-7, with a possible D match to TRBD1 (6 bases). CDR3 coding DNA: TGTGCCAGCAGCTCCGTACAGGGATACTACGAGCAGTACTTC. It encodes CASSSVQGYYEQYF.